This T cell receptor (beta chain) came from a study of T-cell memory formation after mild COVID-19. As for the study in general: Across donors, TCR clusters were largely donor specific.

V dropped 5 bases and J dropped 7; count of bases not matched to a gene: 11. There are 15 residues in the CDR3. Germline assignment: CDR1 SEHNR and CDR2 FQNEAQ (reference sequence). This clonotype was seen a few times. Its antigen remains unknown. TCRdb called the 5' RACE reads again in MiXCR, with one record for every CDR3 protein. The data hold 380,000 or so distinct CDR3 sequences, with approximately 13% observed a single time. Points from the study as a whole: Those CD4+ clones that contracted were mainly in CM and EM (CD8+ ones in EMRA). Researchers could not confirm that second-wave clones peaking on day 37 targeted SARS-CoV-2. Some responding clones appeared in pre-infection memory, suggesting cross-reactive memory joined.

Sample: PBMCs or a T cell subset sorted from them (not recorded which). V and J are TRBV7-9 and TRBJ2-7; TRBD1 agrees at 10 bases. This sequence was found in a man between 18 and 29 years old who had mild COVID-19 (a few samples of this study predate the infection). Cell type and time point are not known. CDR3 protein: CASSTTGGEVYEQYF. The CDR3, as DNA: TGTGCCAGCAGCACGACAGGGGGCGAGGTTTATGAGCAGTACTTC.